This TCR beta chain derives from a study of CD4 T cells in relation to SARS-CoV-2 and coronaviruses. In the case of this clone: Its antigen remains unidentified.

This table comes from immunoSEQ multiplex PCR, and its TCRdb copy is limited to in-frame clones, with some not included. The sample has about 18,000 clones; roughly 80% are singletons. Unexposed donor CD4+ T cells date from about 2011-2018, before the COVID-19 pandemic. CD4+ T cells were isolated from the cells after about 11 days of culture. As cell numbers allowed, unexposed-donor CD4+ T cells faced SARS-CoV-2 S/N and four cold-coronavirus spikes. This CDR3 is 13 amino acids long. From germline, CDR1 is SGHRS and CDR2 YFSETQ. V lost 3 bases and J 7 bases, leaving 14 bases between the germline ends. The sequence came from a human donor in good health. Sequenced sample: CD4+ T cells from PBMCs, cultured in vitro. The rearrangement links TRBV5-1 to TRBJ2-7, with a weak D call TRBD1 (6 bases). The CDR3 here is CASSYKGEGEQYF. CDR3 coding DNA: TGCGCCAGCAGCTATAAGGGGGAAGGTGAGCAGTACTTC. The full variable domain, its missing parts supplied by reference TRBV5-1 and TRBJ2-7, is KAGVTQTPRYLIKTRGQQVTLSCSPISGHRSVSWYQQTPGQGLQFLFEYFSETQRNKGNFPGRFSGRQFSNSRSEMNVSTLELGDSALYLCASSYKGEGEQYFGPGTRLTVT.